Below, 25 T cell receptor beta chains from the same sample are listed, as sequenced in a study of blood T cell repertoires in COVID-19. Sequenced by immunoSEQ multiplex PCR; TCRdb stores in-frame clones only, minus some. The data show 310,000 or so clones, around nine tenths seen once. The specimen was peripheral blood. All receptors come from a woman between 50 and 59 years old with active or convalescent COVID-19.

The CDR3 nucleotides read TGCAGCGCCCAGGGTGGACACCCCAATCAGCCCCAGCATTTT. Its protein product is CSAQGGHPNQPQHF. This sequence joins TRBV29-1 and TRBJ1-5; D is possibly TRBD1 (5 bases). This CDR3 is built from 14 residues. CDR1 and CDR2 (germline): SQVTM, ANQGSEA. V was shortened by 7 bases and J by 3 bases, with 16 bases between the two germline ends.

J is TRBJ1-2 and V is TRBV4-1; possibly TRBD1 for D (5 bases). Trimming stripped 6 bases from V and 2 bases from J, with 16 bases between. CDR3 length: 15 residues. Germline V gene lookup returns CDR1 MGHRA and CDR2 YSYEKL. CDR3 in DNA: TGCGCCAGCAGACTGGACCCCGGGGGAAACTATGGCTACACCTTC. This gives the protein CASRLDPGGNYGYTF.

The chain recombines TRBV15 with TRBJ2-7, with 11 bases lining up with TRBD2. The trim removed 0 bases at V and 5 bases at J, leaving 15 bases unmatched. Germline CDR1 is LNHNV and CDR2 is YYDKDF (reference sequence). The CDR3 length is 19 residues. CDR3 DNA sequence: TGTGCCACCAGCAGAGATGGATCTAGCGGGGGGCTCGTTCGCCACGAGCAGTACTTC. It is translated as CATSRDGSSGGLVRHEQYF.

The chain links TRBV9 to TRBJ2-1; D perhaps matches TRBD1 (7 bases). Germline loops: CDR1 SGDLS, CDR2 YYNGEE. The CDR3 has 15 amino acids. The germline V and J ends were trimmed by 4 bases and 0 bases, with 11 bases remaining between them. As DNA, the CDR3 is TGTGCCAGCAGCCAGGGGGGAAGCTCCTACAATGAGCAGTTCTTC. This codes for CASSQGGSSYNEQFF.

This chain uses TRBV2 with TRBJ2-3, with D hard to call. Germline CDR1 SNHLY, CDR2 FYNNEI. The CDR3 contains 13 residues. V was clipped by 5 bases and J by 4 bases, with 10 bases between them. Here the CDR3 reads CASSLRVADTQYF. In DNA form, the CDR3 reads TGTGCCAGCAGTCTCCGGGTGGCAGATACGCAGTATTTT.

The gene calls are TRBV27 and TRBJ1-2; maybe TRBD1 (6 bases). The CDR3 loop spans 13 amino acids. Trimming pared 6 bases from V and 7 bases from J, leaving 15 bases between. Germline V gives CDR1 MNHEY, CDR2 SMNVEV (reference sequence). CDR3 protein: CASSQPGAGGYTF. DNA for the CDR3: TGTGCCAGCAGCCAACCAGGGGCGGGTGGCTACACCTTC.

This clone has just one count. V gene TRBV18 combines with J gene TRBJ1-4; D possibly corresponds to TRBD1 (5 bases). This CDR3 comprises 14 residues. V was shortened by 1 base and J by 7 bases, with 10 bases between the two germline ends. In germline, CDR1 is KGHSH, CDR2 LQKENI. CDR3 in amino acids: CASSPQGLGEKLFF. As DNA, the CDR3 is TGTGCCAGCTCACCACAGGGGCTTGGTGAAAAACTGTTTTTT. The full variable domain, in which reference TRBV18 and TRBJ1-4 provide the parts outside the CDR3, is NAGVMQNPRHLVRRRGQEARLRCSPMKGHSHVYWYRQLPEEGLKFMVYLQKENIIDESGMPKERFSAEFPKEGPSILRIQQVVRGDSAAYFCASSPQGLGEKLFFGSGTQLSVL.

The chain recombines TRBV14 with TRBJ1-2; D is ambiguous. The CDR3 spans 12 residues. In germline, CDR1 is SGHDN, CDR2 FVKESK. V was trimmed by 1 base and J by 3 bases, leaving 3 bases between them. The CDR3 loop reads CASSQGDYGYTF. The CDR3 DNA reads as TGTGCCAGCAGCCAAGGAGACTATGGCTACACCTTC.

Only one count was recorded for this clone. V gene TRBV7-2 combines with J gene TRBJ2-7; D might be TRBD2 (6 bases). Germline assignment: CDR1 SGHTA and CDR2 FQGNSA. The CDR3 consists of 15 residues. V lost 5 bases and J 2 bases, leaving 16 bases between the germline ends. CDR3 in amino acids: CASSPRTTNPYEQYF. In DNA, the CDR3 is TGTGCCAGCAGCCCCAGGACTACGAATCCCTACGAGCAGTACTTC.

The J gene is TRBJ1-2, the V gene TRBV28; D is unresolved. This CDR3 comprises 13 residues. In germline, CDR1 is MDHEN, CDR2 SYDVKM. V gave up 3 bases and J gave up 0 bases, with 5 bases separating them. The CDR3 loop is CASSLTSNYGYTF. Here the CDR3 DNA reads TGTGCCAGCAGTTTGACATCTAACTATGGCTACACCTTC.

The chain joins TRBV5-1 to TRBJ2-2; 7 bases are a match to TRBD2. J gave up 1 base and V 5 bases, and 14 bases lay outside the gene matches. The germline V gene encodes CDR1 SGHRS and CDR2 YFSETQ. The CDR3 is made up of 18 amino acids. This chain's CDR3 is CASSLSPQLAKNTGELFF. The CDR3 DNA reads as TGCGCCAGCAGTCTATCCCCTCAACTAGCGAAGAACACCGGGGAGCTGTTTTTT.

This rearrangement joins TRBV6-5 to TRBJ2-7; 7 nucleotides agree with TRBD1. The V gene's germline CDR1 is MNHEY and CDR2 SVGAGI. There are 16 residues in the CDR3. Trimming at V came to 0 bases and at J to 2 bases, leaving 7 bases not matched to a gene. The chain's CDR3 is CASSYSFGTEAYEQYF. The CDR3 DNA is TGTGCCAGCAGTTACTCCTTCGGGACAGAGGCCTACGAGCAGTACTTC.

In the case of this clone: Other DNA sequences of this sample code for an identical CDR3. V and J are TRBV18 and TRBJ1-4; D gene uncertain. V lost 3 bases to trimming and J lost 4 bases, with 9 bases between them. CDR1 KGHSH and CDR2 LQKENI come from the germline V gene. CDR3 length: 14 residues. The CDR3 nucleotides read TGTGCCAGCTCACCGCCGGGAGGTAATGAAAAACTGTTTTTT. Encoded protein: CASSPPGGNEKLFF.

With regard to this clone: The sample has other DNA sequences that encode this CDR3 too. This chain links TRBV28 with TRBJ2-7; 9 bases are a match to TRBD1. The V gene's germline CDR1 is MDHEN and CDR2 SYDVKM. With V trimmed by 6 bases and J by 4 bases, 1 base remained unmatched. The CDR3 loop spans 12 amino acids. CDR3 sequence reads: CASRQGAYEQYF. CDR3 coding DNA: TGTGCCAGCAGACAGGGGGCGTACGAGCAGTACTTC. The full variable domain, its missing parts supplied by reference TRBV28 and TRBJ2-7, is DVKVTQSSRYLVKRTGEKVFLECVQDMDHENMFWYRQDPGLGLRLIYFSYDVKMKEKGDIPEGYSVSREKKERFSLILESASTNQTSMYLCASRQGAYEQYFGPGTRLTVT.

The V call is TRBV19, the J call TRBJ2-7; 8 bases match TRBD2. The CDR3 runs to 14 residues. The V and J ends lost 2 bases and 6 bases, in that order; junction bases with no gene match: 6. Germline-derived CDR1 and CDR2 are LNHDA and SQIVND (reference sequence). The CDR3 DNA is TGTGCCAGTAGTATAACCAGCGGGAGTGGCGAGCAGTACTTC. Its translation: CASSITSGSGEQYF. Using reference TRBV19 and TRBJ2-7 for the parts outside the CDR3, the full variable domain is DGGITQSPKYLFRKEGQNVTLSCEQNLNHDAMYWYRQDPGQGLRLIYYSQIVNDFQKGDIAEGYSVSREKKESFPLTVTSAQKNPTAFYLCASSITSGSGEQYFGPGTRLTVT.

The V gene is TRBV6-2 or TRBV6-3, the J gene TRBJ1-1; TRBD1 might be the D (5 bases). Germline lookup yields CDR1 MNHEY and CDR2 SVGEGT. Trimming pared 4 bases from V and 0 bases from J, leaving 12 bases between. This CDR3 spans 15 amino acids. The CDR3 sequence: CASSLSGKLNTEAFF. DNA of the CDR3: TGTGCCAGCAGTTTATCAGGGAAATTGAACACTGAAGCTTTCTTT.

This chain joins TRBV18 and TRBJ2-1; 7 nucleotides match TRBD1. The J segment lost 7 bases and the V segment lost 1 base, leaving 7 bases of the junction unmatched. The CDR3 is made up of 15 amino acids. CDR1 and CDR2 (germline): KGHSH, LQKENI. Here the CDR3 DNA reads TGTGCCAGCTCACCACGGAACCGACAGGGAAATGAGCAGTTCTTC. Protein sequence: CASSPRNRQGNEQFF.

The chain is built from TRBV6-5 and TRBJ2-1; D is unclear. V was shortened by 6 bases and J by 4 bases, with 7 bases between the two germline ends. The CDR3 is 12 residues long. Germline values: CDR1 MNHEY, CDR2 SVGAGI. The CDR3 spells CASSLLYNEQFF. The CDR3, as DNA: TGTGCCAGCAGCCTACTTTACAATGAGCAGTTCTTC.

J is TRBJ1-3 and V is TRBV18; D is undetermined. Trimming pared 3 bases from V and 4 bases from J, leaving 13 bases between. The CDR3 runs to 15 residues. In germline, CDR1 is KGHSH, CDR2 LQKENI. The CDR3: CASSPSRGGGNTIYF. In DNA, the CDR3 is TGTGCCAGCTCACCGTCGCGGGGTGGCGGAAACACCATATATTTT.

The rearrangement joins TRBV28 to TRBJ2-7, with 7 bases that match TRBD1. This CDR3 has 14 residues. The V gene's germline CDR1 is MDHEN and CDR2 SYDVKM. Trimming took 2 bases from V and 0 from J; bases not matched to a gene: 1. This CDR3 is CASSLEGASYEQYF. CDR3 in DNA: TGTGCCAGCAGTTTAGAGGGGGCCTCCTACGAGCAGTACTTC.

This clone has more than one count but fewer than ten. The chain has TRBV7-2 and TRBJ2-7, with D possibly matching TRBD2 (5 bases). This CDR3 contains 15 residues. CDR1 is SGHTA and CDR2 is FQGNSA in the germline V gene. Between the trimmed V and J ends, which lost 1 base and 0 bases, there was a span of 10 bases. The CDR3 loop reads CASSLGLGSSYEQYF. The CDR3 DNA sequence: TGTGCCAGCAGCTTAGGTTTAGGGAGCTCCTACGAGCAGTACTTC.

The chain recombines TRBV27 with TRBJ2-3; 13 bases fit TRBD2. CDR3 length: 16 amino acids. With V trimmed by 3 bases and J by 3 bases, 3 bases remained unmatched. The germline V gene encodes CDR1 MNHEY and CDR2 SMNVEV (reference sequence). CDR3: CASSLGLAGLTDTQYF. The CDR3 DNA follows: TGTGCCAGCAGTTTGGGACTAGCGGGGCTAACAGATACGCAGTATTTT.

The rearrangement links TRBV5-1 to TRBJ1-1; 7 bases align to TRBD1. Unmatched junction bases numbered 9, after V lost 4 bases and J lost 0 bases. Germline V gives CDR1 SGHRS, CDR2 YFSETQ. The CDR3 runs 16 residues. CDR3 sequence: CASSVRGQPLNTEAFF. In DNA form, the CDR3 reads TGCGCCAGCAGCGTAAGGGGACAGCCTTTGAACACTGAAGCTTTCTTT.

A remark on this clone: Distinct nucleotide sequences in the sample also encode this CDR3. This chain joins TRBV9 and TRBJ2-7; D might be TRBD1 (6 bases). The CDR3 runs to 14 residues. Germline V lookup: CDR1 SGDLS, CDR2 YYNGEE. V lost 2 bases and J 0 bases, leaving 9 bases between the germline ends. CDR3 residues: CASSVDRSSYEQYF. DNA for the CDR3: TGTGCCAGCAGCGTCGACAGGAGCTCCTACGAGCAGTACTTC. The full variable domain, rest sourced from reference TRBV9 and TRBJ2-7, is DSGVTQTPKHLITATGQRVTLRCSPRSGDLSVYWYQQSLDQGLQFLIQYYNGEERAKGNILERFSAQQFPDLHSELNLSSLELGDSALYFCASSVDRSSYEQYFGPGTRLTVT.

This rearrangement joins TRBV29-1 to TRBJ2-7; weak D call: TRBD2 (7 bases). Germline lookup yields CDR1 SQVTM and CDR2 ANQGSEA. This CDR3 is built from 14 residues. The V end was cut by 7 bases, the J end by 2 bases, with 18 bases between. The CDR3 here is CSGKRDWGPYEQYF. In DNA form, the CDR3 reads TGCAGCGGGAAGCGGGACTGGGGGCCCTACGAGCAGTACTTC.